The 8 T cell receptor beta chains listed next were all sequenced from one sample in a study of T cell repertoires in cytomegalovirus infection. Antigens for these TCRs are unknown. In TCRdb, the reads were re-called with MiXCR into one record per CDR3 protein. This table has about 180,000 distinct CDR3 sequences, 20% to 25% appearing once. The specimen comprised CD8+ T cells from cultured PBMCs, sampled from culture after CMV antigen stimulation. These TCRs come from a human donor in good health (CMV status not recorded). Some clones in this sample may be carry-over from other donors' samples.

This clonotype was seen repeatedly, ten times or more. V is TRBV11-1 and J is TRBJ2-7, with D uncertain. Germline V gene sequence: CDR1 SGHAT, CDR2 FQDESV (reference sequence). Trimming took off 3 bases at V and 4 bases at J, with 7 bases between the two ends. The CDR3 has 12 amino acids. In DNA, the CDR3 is TGTGCCAGCAGCTTTCCAGAATACGAGCAGTACTTC. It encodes CASSFPEYEQYF. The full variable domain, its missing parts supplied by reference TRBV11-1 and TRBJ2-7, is EAEVAQSPRYKITEKSQAVAFWCDPISGHATLYWYRQILGQGPELLVQFQDESVVDDSQLPKDRFSAERLKGVDSTLKIQPAELGDSAMYLCASSFPEYEQYFGPGTRLTVT.

As DNA, the CDR3 is TGTGCCAGCAGCCCCTGGGACGGGAGCTCCTACAATGAGCAGTTCTTC. Its translation is CASSPWDGSSYNEQFF. The V gene is TRBV7-9, the J gene TRBJ2-1; tentative D call: TRBD2 (6 bases). The CDR3 is made up of 16 amino acids. Germline V lookup: CDR1 SEHNR, CDR2 FQNEAQ (reference sequence). V was shortened by 5 bases and J by 0 bases, with 14 bases between the two germline ends.

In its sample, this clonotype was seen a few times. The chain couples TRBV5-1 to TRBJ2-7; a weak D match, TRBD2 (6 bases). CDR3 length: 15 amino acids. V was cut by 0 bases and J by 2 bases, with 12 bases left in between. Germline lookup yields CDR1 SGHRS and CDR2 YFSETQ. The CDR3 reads CASSLVGGITYEQYF. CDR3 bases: TGCGCCAGCAGCTTGGTAGGCGGGATTACCTACGAGCAGTACTTC.

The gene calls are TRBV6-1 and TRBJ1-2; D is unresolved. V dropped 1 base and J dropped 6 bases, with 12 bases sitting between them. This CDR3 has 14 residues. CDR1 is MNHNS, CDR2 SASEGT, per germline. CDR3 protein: CASSEGREWDGYTF. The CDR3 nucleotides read TGTGCCAGCAGTGAAGGAAGGGAGTGGGATGGCTACACCTTC.

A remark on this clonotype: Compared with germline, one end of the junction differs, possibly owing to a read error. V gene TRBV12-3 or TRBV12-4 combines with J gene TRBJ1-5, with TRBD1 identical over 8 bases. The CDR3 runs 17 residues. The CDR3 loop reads CVSSDLPGGTGLGPQHF. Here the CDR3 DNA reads TGTGTCAGCAGTGACCTTCCGGGAGGGACAGGTTTAGGGCCCCAGCATTTT.

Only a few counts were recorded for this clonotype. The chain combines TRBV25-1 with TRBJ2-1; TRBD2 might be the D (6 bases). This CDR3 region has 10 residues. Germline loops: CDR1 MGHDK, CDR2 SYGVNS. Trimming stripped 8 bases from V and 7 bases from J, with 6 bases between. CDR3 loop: CASGGNEQFF. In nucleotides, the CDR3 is TGTGCCAGCGGGGGGAATGAGCAGTTCTTC.

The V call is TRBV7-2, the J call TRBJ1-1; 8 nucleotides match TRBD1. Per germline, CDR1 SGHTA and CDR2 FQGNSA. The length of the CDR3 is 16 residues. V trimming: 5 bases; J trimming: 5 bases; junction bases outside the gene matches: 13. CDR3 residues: CASSPRGLKSGTEAFF. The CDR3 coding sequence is TGTGCCAGCAGCCCCAGGGGGCTAAAATCGGGAACTGAAGCTTTCTTT.

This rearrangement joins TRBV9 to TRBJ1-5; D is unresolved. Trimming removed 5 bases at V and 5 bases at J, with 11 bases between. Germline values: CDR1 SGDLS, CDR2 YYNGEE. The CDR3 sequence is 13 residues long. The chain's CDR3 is CASRGSPYQPQHF. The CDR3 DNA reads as TGTGCCAGCAGGGGTAGCCCATATCAGCCCCAGCATTTT.